A single sample is the source of the 10 T cell receptor beta chains below, sequenced in a study of blood T cells in healthy people across ages (dated by TCRdb to between 2015 and 2016). The library came from 5' RACE. The listed sequencing device is Illumina HiSeq 2500. A second PCR of roughly 7 to 11 cycles was run with a J-beta primer mix and a sample-barcoded 5' primer. TCRdb itself trimmed the public reads at Q25 with fastp, ran MiXCR and retained productive beta chains. Identical CDR3 protein sequences are pooled into one entry, listed with their most common genes and DNA. Across this sample there are hundreds of thousands of distinct CDR3 sequences, with more than 25% seen only once. Of the sample, around 16% is held by the ten largest clones. The specimen sequenced was blood. The receptors originated from a woman older than 75 in good health.

This clonotype was detected only once. This clone may be a read error of a much larger clone one base away. This chain connects TRBV7-9 to TRBJ2-7; 9 bases agree with TRBD1. Germline V gives CDR1 SEHNR, CDR2 FQNEAQ (reference sequence). The CDR3 is made up of 13 amino acids. Trimming removed 9 bases from V and 12 bases from J; junction bases left unmatched: 15. In DNA, the CDR3 is TGTGCCAGTGCCGGGACAGGGCGGGAGACCCGGTACTTC. This codes for CASAGTGRETRYF.

This clonotype appeared a single time. V gene TRBV5-1 combines with J gene TRBJ2-1, with TRBD1 identical over 8 bases. CDR1 and CDR2 (germline): SGHRS, YFSETQ. This CDR3 spans 15 amino acids. Trimming cost V 5 bases and J 2 bases; bases outside gene matches: 6. The DNA for the CDR3 is TGCGCCAGCAGATATGACAGGGGACCCTACAATGAGCAGTTCTTC. Residues: CASRYDRGPYNEQFF.

This clonotype was counted ten times or more. J is TRBJ2-5 and V is TRBV10-3, with TRBD2 matching 11 bases. The CDR3 covers 13 residues. V lost 0 bases to trimming and J lost 10 bases; unmatched junction nucleotides: 1. The germline CDR1 and CDR2 sequences are ENHRY and SYGVKD. For the CDR3, the DNA is TGTGCCATCAGTGAGTCAGGGACTAGCGGCCAGTACTTC. It yields the protein CAISESGTSGQYF.

This clonotype has ten or more counts. This chain uses TRBV7-2 with TRBJ2-3; TRBD2 matches 14 bases. The germline V gene encodes CDR1 SGHTA and CDR2 FQGNSA. Trimming took 5 bases from V and 6 from J; bases not matched to a gene: 7. The CDR3 covers 16 residues. The CDR3 is CASSPRTSGGSDTQYF. DNA of the CDR3: TGTGCCAGCAGCCCCCGGACTAGCGGGGGGTCCGATACGCAGTATTTT.

This clonotype was recorded at least ten times. This chain connects TRBV5-1 to TRBJ2-1; 7 bases line up with TRBD1. The CDR3 loop spans 13 amino acids. J was trimmed by 10 bases and V by 6 bases; bases with no gene match: 10. Germline V CDR1 and CDR2: SGHRS, YFSETQ. The CDR3 coding sequence is TGCGCCAGCATCCCGGCAGGGGGAAACGAGCAGTTCTTC. Protein sequence: CASIPAGGNEQFF.

This clonotype was counted at least ten times. The rearrangement uses TRBV29-1 and TRBJ1-2, with D uncertain. The CDR3 runs to 12 residues. Germline loops: CDR1 SQVTM, CDR2 ANQGSEA. V was cut by 2 bases and J by 5 bases, with 9 bases left in between. In nucleotides, the CDR3 is TGCAGCGTTGAAATGACTGAGTATGGCTACACCTTC. Protein product: CSVEMTEYGYTF.

This clonotype was found a few times. The rearrangement joins TRBV19 to TRBJ1-2, with no clear D. The CDR3 extends over 11 amino acids. V shed 6 bases and J shed 5 bases, with 7 bases lying between them. From germline, CDR1 is LNHDA and CDR2 SQIVND (reference sequence). CDR3 sequence (DNA): TGTGCCAGTAGGGGGTTTTATGGCTACACCTTC. Translating it yields CASRGFYGYTF.

This clonotype was observed a handful of times. The rearrangement links TRBV5-4 to TRBJ2-3; TRBD2 matches 9 bases. Germline CDR1 reads SGHNT; CDR2 reads YYREEE (reference sequence). V was clipped by 2 bases and J by 2 bases; unmatched bases: 6. This CDR3 contains 16 residues. This CDR3 is CASSLSGGTITDTQYF. Here the CDR3 DNA reads TGTGCCAGCAGCTTAAGCGGGGGGACCATCACAGATACGCAGTATTTT.

This clonotype was seen at least ten times. The chain uses TRBV7-9 and TRBJ2-1; D might be TRBD2 (6 bases). CDR3 size: 13 residues. CDR1 and CDR2 (germline): SEHNR, FQNEAQ (reference sequence). Deletions cut 5 bases from V and 10 bases from J, with 15 bases between. The CDR3 region is CASSLPGLGEQFF. The CDR3, as DNA: TGTGCCAGCAGCCTTCCGGGACTCGGGGAGCAGTTCTTC.

A few counts support this clonotype. The V gene is TRBV6-2 or TRBV6-3, the J gene TRBJ1-1, with 9 bases aligning to TRBD1. CDR1 and CDR2 from the germline V gene are MNHEY and SVGEGT. This CDR3 comprises 15 residues. Trimming cost V 0 bases and J 8 bases; bases outside gene matches: 7. CDR3 bases: TGTGCCAGCAGTTACTCCCCTCCCGACAGGGGGGAAGCTTTCTTT. This gives the protein CASSYSPPDRGEAFF.